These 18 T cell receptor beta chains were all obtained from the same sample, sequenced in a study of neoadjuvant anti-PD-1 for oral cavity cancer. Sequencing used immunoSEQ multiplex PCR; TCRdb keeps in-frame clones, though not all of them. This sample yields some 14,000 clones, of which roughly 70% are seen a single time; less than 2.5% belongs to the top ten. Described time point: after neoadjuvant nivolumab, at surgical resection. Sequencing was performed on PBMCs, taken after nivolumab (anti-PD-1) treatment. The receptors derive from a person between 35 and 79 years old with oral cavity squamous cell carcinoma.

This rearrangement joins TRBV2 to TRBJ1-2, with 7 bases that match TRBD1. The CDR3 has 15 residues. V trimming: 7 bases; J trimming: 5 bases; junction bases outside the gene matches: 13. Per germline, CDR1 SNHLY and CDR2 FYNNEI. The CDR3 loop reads CASMGWRQGRYGYTF. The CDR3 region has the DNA TGTGCCAGCATGGGTTGGAGACAGGGTCGTTATGGCTACACCTTC.

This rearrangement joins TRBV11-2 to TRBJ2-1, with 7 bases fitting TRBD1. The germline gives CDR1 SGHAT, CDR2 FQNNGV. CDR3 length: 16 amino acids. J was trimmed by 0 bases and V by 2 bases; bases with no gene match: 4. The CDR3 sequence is CASSLRGDSSYNEQFF. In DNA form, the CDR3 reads TGTGCCAGCAGCTTACGAGGGGACAGCTCCTACAATGAGCAGTTCTTC.

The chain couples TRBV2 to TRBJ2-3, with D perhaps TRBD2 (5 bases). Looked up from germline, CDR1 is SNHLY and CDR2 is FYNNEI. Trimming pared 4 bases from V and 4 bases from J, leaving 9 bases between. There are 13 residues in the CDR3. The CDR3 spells CASSASFPDTQYF. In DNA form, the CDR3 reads TGTGCCAGCAGTGCTAGCTTCCCAGATACGCAGTATTTT.

CDR3 sequence: CASSFGTGEETQYF. The CDR3 nucleotides read TGCGCCAGCAGCTTCGGGACAGGGGAAGAGACCCAGTACTTC. The genes are TRBV5-1 and TRBJ2-5, with TRBD1 identical over 10 bases. Per germline, CDR1 SGHRS and CDR2 YFSETQ. The CDR3 has 14 residues. Trimming cost V 2 bases and J 3 bases; bases outside gene matches: 1. The variable domain in full, with the rest retrieved from reference TRBV5-1 and TRBJ2-5, is KAGVTQTPRYLIKTRGQQVTLSCSPISGHRSVSWYQQTPGQGLQFLFEYFSETQRNKGNFPGRFSGRQFSNSRSEMNVSTLELGDSALYLCASSFGTGEETQYFGPGTRLLVL.

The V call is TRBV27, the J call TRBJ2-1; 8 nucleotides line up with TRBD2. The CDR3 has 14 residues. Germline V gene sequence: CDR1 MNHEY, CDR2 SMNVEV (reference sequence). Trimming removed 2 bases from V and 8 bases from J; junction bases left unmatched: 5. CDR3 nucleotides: TGTGCCAGCAGTTTAGCGGGGGGATTAGATGAGCAGTTCTTC. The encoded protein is CASSLAGGLDEQFF.

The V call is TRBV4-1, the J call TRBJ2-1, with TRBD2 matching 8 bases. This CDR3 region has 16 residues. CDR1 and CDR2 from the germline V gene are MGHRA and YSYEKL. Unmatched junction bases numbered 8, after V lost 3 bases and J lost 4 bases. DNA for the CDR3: TGCGCCAGCAGCCAGCCACGGGGGGGCGGATACAATGAGCAGTTCTTC. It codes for CASSQPRGGGYNEQFF.

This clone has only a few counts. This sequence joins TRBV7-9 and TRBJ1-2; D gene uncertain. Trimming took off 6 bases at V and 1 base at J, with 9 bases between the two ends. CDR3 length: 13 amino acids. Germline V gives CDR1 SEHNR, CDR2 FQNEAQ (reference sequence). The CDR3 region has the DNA TGTGCCAGCAGACCCACCCTTAACTATGGCTACACCTTC. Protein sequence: CASRPTLNYGYTF.

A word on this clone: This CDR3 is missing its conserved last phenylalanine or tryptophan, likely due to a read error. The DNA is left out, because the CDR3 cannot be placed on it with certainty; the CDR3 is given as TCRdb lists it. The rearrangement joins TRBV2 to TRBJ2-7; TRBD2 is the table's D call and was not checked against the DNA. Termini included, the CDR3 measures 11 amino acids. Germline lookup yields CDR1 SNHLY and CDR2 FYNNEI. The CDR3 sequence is CASSETGNANL.

For the CDR3, the DNA is TGCGCCAGCAGTCAGTTCCGGGGGAAGACTGAAGCTTTCTTT. Residues: CASSQFRGKTEAFF. The rearrangement joins TRBV23-1 to TRBJ1-1, with D perhaps matching TRBD1 (5 bases). TRBV23-1 is flagged as an ORF with uncertain function. V dropped 3 bases and J dropped 5 bases, with 13 bases sitting between them. The CDR3 has 14 amino acids.

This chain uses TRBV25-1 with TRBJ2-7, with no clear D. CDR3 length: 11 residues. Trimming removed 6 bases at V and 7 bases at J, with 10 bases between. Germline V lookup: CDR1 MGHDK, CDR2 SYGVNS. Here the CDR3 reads CASRYVGEQYF. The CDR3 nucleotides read TGTGCCAGCAGGTATGTAGGTGAGCAGTACTTC.

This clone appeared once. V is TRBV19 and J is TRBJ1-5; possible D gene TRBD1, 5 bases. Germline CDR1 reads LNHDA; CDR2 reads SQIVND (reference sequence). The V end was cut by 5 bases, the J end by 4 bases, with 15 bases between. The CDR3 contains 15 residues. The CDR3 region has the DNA TGTGCCAGTAGTGTCTCCGGGGCTAAAAATCAGCCCCAGCATTTT. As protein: CASSVSGAKNQPQHF.

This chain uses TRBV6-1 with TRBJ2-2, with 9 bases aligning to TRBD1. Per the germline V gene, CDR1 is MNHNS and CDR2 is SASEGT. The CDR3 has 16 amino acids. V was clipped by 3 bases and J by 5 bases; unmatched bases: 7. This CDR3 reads CASSDRDRVETGELFF. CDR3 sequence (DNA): TGTGCCAGCAGTGATCGGGACAGGGTTGAAACCGGGGAGCTGTTTTTT.

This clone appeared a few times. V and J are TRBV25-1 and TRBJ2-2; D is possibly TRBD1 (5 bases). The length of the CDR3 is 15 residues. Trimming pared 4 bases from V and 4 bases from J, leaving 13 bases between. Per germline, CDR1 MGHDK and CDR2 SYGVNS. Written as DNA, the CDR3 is TGTGCCAGCAGTGCCCAGACAGCCCTCACCGGGGAGCTGTTTTTT. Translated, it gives CASSAQTALTGELFF.

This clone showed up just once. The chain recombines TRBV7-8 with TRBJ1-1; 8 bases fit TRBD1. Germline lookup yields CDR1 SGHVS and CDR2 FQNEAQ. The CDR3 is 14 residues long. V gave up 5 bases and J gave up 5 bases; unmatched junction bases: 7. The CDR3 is CASSEYRGWTEAFF. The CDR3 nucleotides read TGTGCCAGCAGCGAATACAGGGGGTGGACTGAAGCTTTCTTT.

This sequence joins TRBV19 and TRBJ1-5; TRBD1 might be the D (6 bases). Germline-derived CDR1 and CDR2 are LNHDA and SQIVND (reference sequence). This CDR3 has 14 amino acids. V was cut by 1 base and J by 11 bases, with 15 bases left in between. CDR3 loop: CASSIARGGGAQHF. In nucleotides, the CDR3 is TGTGCCAGTAGTATAGCCAGGGGAGGTGGGGCCCAGCATTTT.

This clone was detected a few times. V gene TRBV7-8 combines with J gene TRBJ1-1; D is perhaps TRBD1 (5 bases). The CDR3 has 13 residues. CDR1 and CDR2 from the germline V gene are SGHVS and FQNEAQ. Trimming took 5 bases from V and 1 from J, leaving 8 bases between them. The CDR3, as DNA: TGTGCCAGCAGCGGGGGTGGGAACACTGAAGCTTTCTTT. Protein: CASSGGGNTEAFF.

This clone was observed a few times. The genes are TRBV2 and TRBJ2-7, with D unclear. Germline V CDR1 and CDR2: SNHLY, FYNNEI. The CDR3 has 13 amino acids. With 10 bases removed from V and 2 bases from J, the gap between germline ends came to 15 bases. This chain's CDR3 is CATAGGGTYEQYF. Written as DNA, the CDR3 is TGTGCCACCGCCGGTGGCGGAACCTACGAGCAGTACTTC.

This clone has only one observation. The CDR3 DNA follows: TGTGCCAGCAGCTTATACGGGGTCGGCTCCTACGAGCAGTACTTC. The encoded protein is CASSLYGVGSYEQYF. This chain connects TRBV7-3 to TRBJ2-7, with D maybe TRBD2 (5 bases). Trimming left V 2 bases short and J 0 bases short, with 11 bases between. CDR3 size: 15 residues. Germline V gene sequence: CDR1 SGHTA, CDR2 FQGTGA.